This T cell receptor (beta chain) appears in the sequencing data of a study of cytomegalovirus exposure and HLA in healthy donors. General observations from the study: The study designated roughly 150 TCR beta chains cytomegalovirus-associated. Most sequenced TCRs were rare (though some public TCRs occurred in many donors).

As concerns this clone: Its antigen remains unknown.

This table comes from immunoSEQ multiplex PCR, and its TCRdb copy is limited to in-frame clones, with some not included. The sample holds about 71,000 clones; 85% to 95% are singletons and the top ten take approximately 0.93%. Separation from the roughly 670-subject first cohort characterized the roughly 120-subject validation cohort, to which the donors belonged. CDR3 length: 15 amino acids. The germline gives CDR1 SGDLS, CDR2 YYNGEE. The junction had 4 bases not matched to a gene; V was cut back by 4 bases and J by 1 base. The V gene is TRBV9, the J gene TRBJ2-1, with 8 nucleotides matching TRBD1. The sample comprised PBMCs. The TCR was taken from a woman aged 18-29 years in good health and CMV-seronegative. In DNA, the CDR3 is TGTGCCAGCAGCTTTCGGACAGGGTCCTACAATGAGCAGTTCTTC. Translation: CASSFRTGSYNEQFF.